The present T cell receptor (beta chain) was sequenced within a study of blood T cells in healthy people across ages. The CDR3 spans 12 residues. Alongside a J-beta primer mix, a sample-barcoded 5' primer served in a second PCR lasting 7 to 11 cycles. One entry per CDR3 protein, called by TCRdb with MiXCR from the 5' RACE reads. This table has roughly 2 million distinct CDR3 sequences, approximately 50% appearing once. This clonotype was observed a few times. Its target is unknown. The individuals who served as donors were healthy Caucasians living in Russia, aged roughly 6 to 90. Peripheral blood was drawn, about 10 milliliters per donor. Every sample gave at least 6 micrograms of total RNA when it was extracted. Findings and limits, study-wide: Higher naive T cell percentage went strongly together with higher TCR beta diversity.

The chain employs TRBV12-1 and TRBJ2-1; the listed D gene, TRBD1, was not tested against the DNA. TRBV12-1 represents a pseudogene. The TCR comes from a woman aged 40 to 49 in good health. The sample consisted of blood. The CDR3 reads CARREGENEQFF. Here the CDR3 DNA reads TGTGCCAGACGTGAGGGGGAGAATGAGCAGTTCTTC.